A selection of T cell receptor beta chains follows, all from one sample in a study of siplizumab effects on memory and regulatory T cells. Measured with immunoSEQ multiplex PCR; TCRdb has only the in-frame clones, and not every one. This sample has about 120,000 clones; roughly 95% occur once, and the top ten carry over 0.15%. The material sequenced was non-Treg CD4+ T cells sorted from blood. These TCRs come from a human donor in good health. Both conserved end residues are part of each CDR3. A D gene is named only where the DNA matches it firmly. Size values are once, few and many counts, or a class for expanded clones, and some rows have none.

>NA|TRBJ2-3|TRBV12-5|NA
CASGLAGNGDTQYF
TGTGCTAGTGGTTTGGCTGGGAATGGAGATACGCAGTATTTT
>NA|TRBJ1-2|TRBV18|NA
CASSPASVGGYTF
TGTGCCAGCTCACCTGCCAGCGTTGGCGGCTACACCTTC
>NA|TRBJ2-2|TRBV9|NA
CAERARFSNTGELFF
TGTGCCGAGCGGGCGAGGTTTTCGAACACCGGGGAGCTGTTTTTT
>NA|TRBJ2-7|TRBV28|NA
CASSSLMGPKLTYEQYF
TGTGCCAGCAGTTCATTGATGGGACCGAAGCTAACCTACGAGCAGTACTTC
>NA|TRBJ1-2|TRBV29-1|NA
CSVGGTPANYGYTF
TGCAGCGTTGGCGGGACACCTGCTAACTATGGCTACACCTTC
>NA|TRBJ1-5|TRBV9|NA
CASSRGDSNQPQHF
TGTGCCAGCAGCCGGGGGGACAGCAATCAGCCCCAGCATTTT
>NA|TRBJ2-2|TRBV7-7|NA
CASSPGGGTGRELFF
TGTGCCAGCAGCCCCGGAGGGGGGACGGGTCGGGAGCTGTTTTTT
>TRBD1|TRBJ1-6|TRBV5-1|once
CASSLSGQGSSSPLHF
TGCGCCAGCAGCTTGTCGGGACAGGGAAGTTCTTCACCCCTCCACTTT
>NA|TRBJ1-5|TRBV12-5|NA
CASGFWSSGGSNQPQHF
TGTGCTAGTGGTTTTTGGTCATCGGGTGGAAGCAATCAGCCCCAGCATTTT
>NA|TRBJ2-3|TRBV29-1|NA
CSVEDAGRTDTQYF
TGCAGCGTTGAAGATGCGGGGCGCACAGATACGCAGTATTTT
>TRBD1|TRBJ2-7|TRBV5-8|NA
CASSTGTASGEQYF
TGTGCCAGCAGCACCGGGACAGCCAGTGGGGAGCAGTACTTC
>NA|TRBJ2-7|TRBV14|once
CASSQGQRHEQYF
TGTGCCAGCAGCCAAGGCCAGAGGCACGAGCAGTACTTC
>NA|TRBJ2-7|TRBV7-9|NA
CASSLVLGEQYF
TGTGCCAGCAGCTTAGTGTTAGGCGAGCAGTACTTC
>NA|TRBJ1-2|TRBV6-4|NA
CASRKDPPRHGYGYTF
TGTGCCAGCAGGAAAGACCCACCTCGGCACGGTTATGGCTACACCTTC
>NA|TRBJ2-1|TRBV2|once
CASSDRGVGEQFF
TGTGCCAGCAGTGATCGAGGTGTTGGGGAGCAGTTCTTC
>NA|TRBJ2-5|TRBV28|NA
CASRFGGRETQYF
TGTGCCAGCAGATTCGGGGGTAGAGAGACCCAGTACTTC
>NA|TRBJ1-1|TRBV5-6|NA
CASSLVAGTWGAFF
TGTGCCAGCAGCTTGGTGGCAGGCACTTGGGGCGCTTTCTTT
>NA|TRBJ1-1|TRBV7-2|NA
CASSPGAGNTEAFF
TGTGCCAGCAGCCCCGGAGCAGGGAACACTGAAGCTTTCTTT
>NA|TRBJ1-2|TRBV2|NA
CASTTGYNYGYTF
TGTGCCAGCACTACGGGTTATAACTATGGCTACACCTTC
>NA|TRBJ2-5|TRBV7-7|NA
CASTPGGQETQYF
TGTGCCAGCACCCCGGGCGGCCAAGAGACCCAGTACTTC
>NA|TRBJ1-3|TRBV5-4|NA
CASSLAGISGNTIYF
TGTGCCAGCAGCTTGGCAGGGATCTCTGGAAACACCATATATTTT
>NA|TRBJ1-5|TRBV6-6|few
CASGIVGSNQPQHF
TGTGCCAGCGGCATCGTGGGTAGCAATCAGCCCCAGCATTTT
>NA|TRBJ2-1|TRBV11-3|NA
CASSLTDNEQFF
TGTGCCAGCAGCTTAACGGACAATGAGCAGTTCTTC
>NA|TRBJ1-1|TRBV7-9|NA
CASSSQANTEAFF
TGTGCCAGCAGCTCCCAAGCGAACACTGAAGCTTTCTTT
>TRBD2|TRBJ2-1|TRBV5-1|NA
CASSLLAGANNEQFF
TGCGCCAGCAGCTTACTAGCGGGGGCCAACAATGAGCAGTTCTTC
>NA|TRBJ2-2|TRBV2|NA
CASSFKMGGQKNANTGELFF
TGTGCCAGCAGTTTTAAGATGGGGGGGCAGAAAAACGCGAACACCGGGGAGCTGTTTTTT
>TRBD1|TRBJ1-4|TRBV2|NA
CASSDRDRGPEKLFF
TGTGCCAGCAGTGACCGGGACAGGGGGCCTGAAAAACTGTTTTTT
>NA|TRBJ2-7|TRBV19|NA
CASRGSGNGSYEQYF
TGTGCCAGTAGGGGATCCGGGAACGGCTCCTACGAGCAGTACTTC